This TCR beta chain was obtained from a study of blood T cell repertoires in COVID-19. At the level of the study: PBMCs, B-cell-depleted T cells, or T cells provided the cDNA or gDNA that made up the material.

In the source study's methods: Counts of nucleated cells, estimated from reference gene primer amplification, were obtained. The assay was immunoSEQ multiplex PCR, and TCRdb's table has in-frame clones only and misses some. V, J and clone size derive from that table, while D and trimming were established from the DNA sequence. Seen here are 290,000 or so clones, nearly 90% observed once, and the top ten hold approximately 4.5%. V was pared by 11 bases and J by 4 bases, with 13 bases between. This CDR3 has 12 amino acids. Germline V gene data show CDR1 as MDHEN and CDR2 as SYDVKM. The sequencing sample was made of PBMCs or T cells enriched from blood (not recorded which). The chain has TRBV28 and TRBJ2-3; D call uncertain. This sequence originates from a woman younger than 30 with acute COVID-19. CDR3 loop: CAAKTPADTQYF. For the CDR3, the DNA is TGTGCCGCCAAGACTCCGGCAGATACGCAGTATTTT.